The 8 T cell receptor beta chains listed next were all sequenced from one sample in a study of blood T cell repertoires in COVID-19. TCRdb's table, derived via immunoSEQ multiplex PCR, lists solely in-frame clones and lacks some. This sample has around 190,000 clones, with under 90% found just once. Sequences were obtained from peripheral blood. The receptors stem from a man in his fifties or sixties with acute or convalescent COVID-19.

The rearrangement joins TRBV18 to TRBJ2-5, with no clear D. Trimming took 4 bases from V and 1 from J, leaving 4 bases between them. This CDR3 is built from 12 residues. Germline V lookup: CDR1 KGHSH, CDR2 LQKENI. The CDR3 DNA is TGTGCCAGCTCACTAATCCAAGAGACCCAGTACTTC. As protein: CASSLIQETQYF.

The rearrangement uses TRBV7-3 and TRBJ2-3, with a possible D match to TRBD1 (6 bases). Trimming shortened V by 3 bases and J by 1 base, and 11 bases separated the two germline ends. The CDR3 covers 15 residues. CDR1 and CDR2 from the germline V gene are SGHTA and FQGTGA. The CDR3 nucleotides read TGTGCCAGCAGCTTTACAGGGATGGGCACAGATACGCAGTATTTT. It encodes CASSFTGMGTDTQYF.

The chain joins TRBV7-3 to TRBJ2-1; possible D gene TRBD1, 6 bases. CDR1 and CDR2 from the germline V gene are SGHTA and FQGTGA. V was shortened by 1 base and J by 5 bases, with 6 bases between the two germline ends. This CDR3 contains 13 residues. DNA for the CDR3: TGTGCCAGCAGCTTAAGACAGGACAATGAGCAGTTCTTC. Its translation: CASSLRQDNEQFF.

About this clone: Distinct nucleotide sequences in the sample also encode this CDR3. V usage is TRBV5-1 and J usage is TRBJ2-1, with 10 bases identical to TRBD2. This CDR3 comprises 15 residues. The V and J ends lost 0 bases and 7 bases, in that order; junction bases with no gene match: 4. CDR1 is SGHRS, CDR2 YFSETQ, per germline. CDR3 DNA sequence: TGCGCCAGCAGCTTGGCGCTAGCGGGAGTGAATGAGCAGTTCTTC. Encoded protein: CASSLALAGVNEQFF.

This chain joins TRBV3-1 (or the pseudogene TRBV3-2) and TRBJ2-1; D perhaps matches TRBD2 (5 bases). This CDR3 spans 16 amino acids. The V end lost 0 bases, the J end lost 10 bases, and 19 bases lay between the germline ends. CDR1 and CDR2 (germline): LGHDT, YNNKEL (reference sequence). CDR3 coding DNA: TGTGCCAGCAGCCAAGATCTCCAACTAACGGAGGACGAGCAGTTCTTC. The encoded protein is CASSQDLQLTEDEQFF.

The genes are TRBV7-8 and TRBJ1-3; tentatively, D is TRBD1 (5 bases). Between the trimmed V and J ends, which lost 4 bases and 1 base, there was a span of 11 bases. CDR3 length equals 15 residues. Germline V gene data show CDR1 as SGHVS and CDR2 as FQNEAQ. The DNA of the CDR3 is TGTGCCAGCAGCTCCTCGGGGGTTTCTGGAAACACCATATATTTT. Protein: CASSSSGVSGNTIYF. Using reference TRBV7-8 and TRBJ1-3 for the parts outside the CDR3, the full variable domain is GAGVSQSPRYKVAKRGQDVALRCDPISGHVSLFWYQQALGQGPEFLTYFQNEAQLDKSGLPSDRFFAERPEGSVSTLKIQRTQQEDSAVYLCASSSSGVSGNTIYFGEGSWLTVV.

The V gene is TRBV11-2, the J gene TRBJ1-5; D possibly corresponds to TRBD1 (5 bases). The CDR3 has 14 residues. From germline, CDR1 is SGHAT and CDR2 FQNNGV. Trimming left V 0 bases short and J 8 bases short, with 11 bases between. The CDR3 nucleotides read TGTGCCAGCAGCTTAGATCTTATAGGGGAGCCCCAGCATTTT. Its protein is CASSLDLIGEPQHF.

The sample holds one count of this clone. This chain uses TRBV9 with TRBJ2-1, with 9 bases lining up with TRBD2. CDR1 and CDR2 (germline): SGDLS, YYNGEE. With 4 bases clipped from V and 1 base from J, the junction kept 3 bases outside the gene matches. CDR3 length equals 15 residues. DNA of the CDR3: TGTGCCAGCAGCCTTAGCGGGAGTTCCTACAATGAGCAGTTCTTC. Translating gives CASSLSGSSYNEQFF.